Shown below are 28 T cell receptor beta chains from a single sample sequenced in a study of blood T cell repertoires in COVID-19. Here immunoSEQ multiplex PCR was the method, and the copy in TCRdb shows in-frame clones only, minus some. This table holds approximately 250,000 clones, more than 75% found once. The sample consisted of PBMCs or T cells enriched from blood (not recorded which). These receptors were obtained from a woman in her fifties or sixties in a cohort exposed to, infected with or recovered from COVID-19 (not recorded which).

V and J are TRBV10-3 and TRBJ1-1; a possible D gene is TRBD1 (6 bases). Trimming removed 7 bases from V and 6 bases from J, with 18 bases in between. The CDR3 contains 14 residues. Germline CDR1 and CDR2: ENHRY and SYGVKD. As DNA, the CDR3 is TGTGCCATCAATATTCAGGGGTTTGAGGCTGAAGCTTTCTTT. Translation gives CAINIQGFEAEAFF.

The sample holds one count of this clone. The chain links TRBV7-2 to TRBJ1-6, with 9 bases aligning to TRBD1. The CDR3 contains 13 residues. The V and J ends lost 6 bases and 7 bases, in that order; junction bases with no gene match: 1. The germline V gene encodes CDR1 SGHTA and CDR2 FQGNSA. CDR3 loop: CASRDRGNSPLHF. CDR3 nucleotides: TGTGCCAGCAGGGACAGGGGAAATTCACCCCTCCACTTT.

The V call is TRBV5-8, the J call TRBJ2-7; D is undetermined. V dropped 2 bases and J dropped 6 bases, with 6 bases sitting between them. The CDR3 contains 11 residues. Germline CDR1 and CDR2: SGHTS and YDEGEE. The DNA for the CDR3 is TGTGCCAGCAGCTTAGCCGCCGAGCAGTACTTC. Its protein product is CASSLAAEQYF.

The genes are TRBV6-5 and TRBJ2-7; the D gene is possibly TRBD1 (6 bases). Germline CDR1 is MNHEY and CDR2 is SVGAGI. Trimming took 5 bases from V and 4 from J, leaving 15 bases between them. CDR3 length equals 14 residues. The CDR3 protein is CASSRTGQSYEQYF. CDR3 in DNA: TGTGCCAGCAGTCGTACAGGGCAGAGTTACGAGCAGTACTTC.

This clone came up once. The DNA for the CDR3 is TGTGCCAGCACAACAGGGGTGAACACTGAAGCTTTCTTT. Translated, it gives CASTTGVNTEAFF. J is TRBJ1-1 and V is TRBV10-3; TRBD1 agrees at 7 bases. V lost 10 bases, J lost 0 bases, and 5 bases stayed unmatched. The CDR3 spans 13 residues. The germline V gene has CDR1 ENHRY and CDR2 SYGVKD.

This sequence joins TRBV7-9 and TRBJ1-6; no clear D. The V gene's germline CDR1 is SEHNR and CDR2 FQNEAQ (reference sequence). This CDR3 is built from 19 residues. V was clipped by 1 base and J by 9 bases, with 25 bases between them. The CDR3 here is CASSLGVSSTGRLASPLHF. CDR3 coding DNA: TGTGCCAGCAGCTTAGGGGTCAGTTCGACGGGTCGTTTGGCTTCACCCCTCCACTTT.

The rearrangement uses TRBV11-2 and TRBJ2-3; 8 bases agree with TRBD2. Germline assignment: CDR1 SGHAT and CDR2 FQNNGV. V was clipped by 5 bases and J by 0 bases; unmatched bases: 4. The CDR3 is made up of 15 amino acids. CDR3 DNA: TGTGCCAGCAGCCCGAGCGGGAGCAGCACAGATACGCAGTATTTT. As protein: CASSPSGSSTDTQYF.

This clone was found a few times. This chain connects TRBV18 to TRBJ2-7; perhaps TRBD2 as D (6 bases). The germline V gene has CDR1 KGHSH and CDR2 LQKENI. V was trimmed by 3 bases and J by 4 bases, leaving 10 bases between them. This CDR3 is 13 amino acids long. The CDR3 protein is CASSPRENYEQYF. The CDR3 coding sequence is TGTGCCAGCTCACCCCGGGAGAATTACGAGCAGTACTTC.

The chain employs TRBV2 and TRBJ2-2; perhaps TRBD2 as D (6 bases). CDR1 SNHLY and CDR2 FYNNEI come from the germline V gene. The germline V and J ends were trimmed by 6 bases and 4 bases, with 12 bases remaining between them. The CDR3 is 14 residues long. The CDR3 bases are TGTGCCAGCAGGTGGCAGGGAGGCACCGGGGAGCTGTTTTTT. Protein sequence: CASRWQGGTGELFF.

The CDR3 reads CASSSTTGGRSPLHF. The CDR3, as DNA: TGTGCCAGTAGTTCAACAACAGGGGGCAGATCACCCCTCCACTTT. The V and J genes are TRBV19 and TRBJ1-6; 9 positions agree with TRBD1. Trimming removed 5 bases from V and 10 bases from J; junction bases left unmatched: 9. The length of the CDR3 is 15 residues. Per germline, CDR1 LNHDA and CDR2 SQIVND (reference sequence).

J is TRBJ1-5 and V is TRBV2; D unclear. V lost 4 bases and J 0 bases, leaving 7 bases between the germline ends. This CDR3 region has 14 residues. Germline V gene data show CDR1 as SNHLY and CDR2 as FYNNEI. The CDR3: CASSVRGSNQPQHF. The CDR3 bases are TGTGCCAGCAGTGTACGGGGTAGCAATCAGCCCCAGCATTTT.

V and J are TRBV4-1 and TRBJ1-2; 8 bases are shared with TRBD1. CDR3 size: 18 residues. The J segment lost 6 bases and the V segment lost 3 bases, leaving 18 bases of the junction unmatched. Germline CDR1 reads MGHRA; CDR2 reads YSYEKL. The CDR3 DNA follows: TGCGCCAGCAGCCAGATCCGGGGGAGGGCAGGGGGCTTTCATGGCTACACCTTC. Residues: CASSQIRGRAGGFHGYTF.

The rearrangement uses TRBV5-6 and TRBJ2-7; TRBD2 is a possible D gene (7 bases). CDR3 length equals 18 residues. CDR1 and CDR2 from the germline V gene are SGHDT and YYEEEE. Trimming removed 4 bases from V and 4 bases from J, with 27 bases in between. This chain's CDR3 is CASSPGVQGRGLTYEQYF. The CDR3 DNA sequence: TGTGCCAGCAGCCCTGGGGTTCAGGGGCGGGGGTTAACTTACGAGCAGTACTTC.

DNA of the CDR3: TGTGCCAGCAGCTTGGACCCTAAGGGGACTGAAGCTTTCTTT. As protein: CASSLDPKGTEAFF. The rearrangement uses TRBV7-9 and TRBJ1-1; TRBD1 is a possible D gene (5 bases). Germline V gene lookup returns CDR1 SEHNR and CDR2 FQNEAQ (reference sequence). The V gene lost 3 bases and the J gene lost 5 bases, with 13 bases spanning the gap. The CDR3 is 14 amino acids.

This chain uses TRBV6-2 or TRBV6-3 with TRBJ1-1; tentative D call: TRBD1 (6 bases). V lost 2 bases to trimming and J lost 2 bases, with 24 bases between them. CDR3 length: 19 residues. Germline CDR1 reads MNHEY; CDR2 reads SVGEGT. DNA for the CDR3: TGTGCCAGCAGTTACAGGCGCTATAGCAGGGGCGAAATTAACACTGAAGCTTTCTTT. Protein sequence: CASSYRRYSRGEINTEAFF.

The chain couples TRBV24-1 to TRBJ2-3; 10 positions agree with TRBD2. The CDR3 loop spans 21 amino acids. Germline V gene data show CDR1 as KGHDR and CDR2 as SFDVKD. J gave up 0 bases and V 3 bases, and 17 bases lay outside the gene matches. The CDR3 protein is CATSDTGRKTSGRPSTDTQYF. The CDR3 DNA is TGTGCCACCAGTGATACGGGACGGAAGACTAGCGGGCGACCTAGCACAGATACGCAGTATTTT.

This chain joins TRBV11-2 and TRBJ2-1; 8 bases fit TRBD2. There are 14 residues in the CDR3. The junction had 3 bases not matched to a gene; V was cut back by 2 bases and J by 6 bases. Germline V lookup: CDR1 SGHAT, CDR2 FQNNGV. CDR3 region: CASSLSAGGNEQFF. CDR3 bases: TGTGCCAGCAGCTTATCCGCGGGAGGCAATGAGCAGTTCTTC. The full variable domain, rest sourced from reference TRBV11-2 and TRBJ2-1, is EAGVAQSPRYKIIEKRQSVAFWCNPISGHATLYWYQQILGQGPKLLIQFQNNGVVDDSQLPKDRFSAERLKGVDSTLKIQPAKLEDSAVYLCASSLSAGGNEQFFGPGTRLTVL.

This chain joins TRBV19 and TRBJ2-1; TRBD2 might be the D (6 bases). Germline CDR1 is LNHDA and CDR2 is SQIVND (reference sequence). Trimming pared 0 bases from V and 7 bases from J, leaving 16 bases between. CDR3 length equals 16 residues. The CDR3 sequence is CASSIEGLLTRNEQFF. The CDR3 DNA follows: TGTGCCAGTAGTATAGAGGGACTTTTGACTCGGAATGAGCAGTTCTTC.

The V gene is TRBV7-9, the J gene TRBJ1-2; 9 nucleotides line up with TRBD1. This CDR3 is 15 amino acids long. The ends lost 3 bases at V and 8 bases at J; junction bases unmatched: 10. The germline V gene has CDR1 SEHNR and CDR2 FQNEAQ (reference sequence). CDR3 in amino acids: CASSFRDRESGGYTF. As DNA, the CDR3 is TGTGCCAGCAGCTTCCGGGACAGGGAGTCGGGAGGCTACACCTTC.

DNA of the CDR3: TGTGCCAGCAGTTCCCCCTTAGCGGGACCTACCTACGAGCAGTACTTC. This sequence encodes CASSSPLAGPTYEQYF. V usage is TRBV27 and J usage is TRBJ2-7; TRBD2 matches at 8 bases. J lost 2 bases, V lost 4 bases, and 10 bases had no gene match. The CDR3 runs to 16 residues. Germline CDR1 reads MNHEY; CDR2 reads SMNVEV (reference sequence).

In this sample, this clone turned up a few times. The chain couples TRBV7-9 to TRBJ1-4; 8 nucleotides align to TRBD1. The germline V gene encodes CDR1 SEHNR and CDR2 FQNEAQ (reference sequence). The J segment lost 8 bases and the V segment lost 2 bases, leaving 4 bases of the junction unmatched. The CDR3 runs to 14 residues. The CDR3 DNA follows: TGTGCCAGCAGCTTACCACAGGGGGGCGAAAAACTGTTTTTT. Translated: CASSLPQGGEKLFF.

The rearrangement joins TRBV27 to TRBJ1-2; 7 bases match TRBD1. The CDR3 length is 15 residues. After removal of 4 bases from V and 3 bases from J, the junction contained 8 bases not matched to a gene. Per the germline V gene, CDR1 is MNHEY and CDR2 is SMNVEV (reference sequence). The DNA for the CDR3 is TGTGCCAGCAGTTCCCGGACAGGAAGGGACTATGGCTACACCTTC. This sequence encodes CASSSRTGRDYGYTF.

The gene calls are TRBV2 and TRBJ2-5; 7 positions match TRBD1. Germline trimming cut 7 bases from V and 3 bases from J; bases unmatched to any gene: 5. Germline loops: CDR1 SNHLY, CDR2 FYNNEI. This CDR3 comprises 13 residues. CDR3: CASTRGREETQYF. For the CDR3, the DNA is TGTGCCAGCACAAGGGGGCGGGAAGAGACCCAGTACTTC. Using reference TRBV2 and TRBJ2-5 for the parts outside the CDR3, the full variable domain is EPEVTQTPSHQVTQMGQEVILRCVPISNHLYFYWYRQILGQKVEFLVSFYNNEISEKSEIFDDQFSVERPDGSNFTLKIRSTKLEDSAMYFCASTRGREETQYFGPGTRLLVL.

This rearrangement joins TRBV7-2 to TRBJ1-3; D remains unclear. The length of the CDR3 is 15 residues. Germline V lookup: CDR1 SGHTA, CDR2 FQGNSA. Trimming took 6 bases from V and 3 from J, leaving 15 bases between them. The DNA for the CDR3 is TGTGCCAGCAGTCCCATCATGTCTAATGGAAACACCATATATTTT. It codes for CASSPIMSNGNTIYF.

The chain carries TRBV29-1 and TRBJ1-2; D may be TRBD1 (5 bases). The ends were cut back, 7 bases at V and 5 bases at J, with 14 bases in the middle. The CDR3 is made up of 12 amino acids. Germline V lookup: CDR1 SQVTM, CDR2 ANQGSEA. Here the CDR3 reads CSAMRTQYGYTF. CDR3 DNA sequence: TGCAGCGCAATGAGGACACAATATGGCTACACCTTC.

The chain is built from TRBV6-5 and TRBJ2-5; D may be TRBD2 (7 bases). Trimming pared 2 bases from V and 8 bases from J, leaving 15 bases between. In germline, CDR1 is MNHEY, CDR2 SVGAGI. This CDR3 has 14 amino acids. The CDR3 nucleotides read TGTGCCAGCAGTTACGCTCGCGGGGGCTTAACCCAGTACTTC. Translation gives CASSYARGGLTQYF.

The chain combines TRBV4-3 with TRBJ2-2, with 12 nucleotides matching TRBD2. Germline trimming cut 4 bases from V and 6 bases from J; bases unmatched to any gene: 3. The germline V gene has CDR1 LGHNA and CDR2 YSLEER. The CDR3 is made up of 15 amino acids. CDR3 bases: TGCGCCAGCAGCCCAAGACTAGCGGGAGCCGGGGAGCTGTTTTTT. This sequence encodes CASSPRLAGAGELFF.

This clone occurred a few times. This chain uses TRBV24-1 with TRBJ2-3; the match to TRBD2 covers 8 bases. The CDR3 is made up of 17 amino acids. Germline lookup yields CDR1 KGHDR and CDR2 SFDVKD. Germline trimming cut 1 base from V and 5 bases from J; bases unmatched to any gene: 10. The chain's CDR3 is CATSDLGSGGPGDTQYF. Written as DNA, the CDR3 is TGTGCCACCAGTGATTTAGGAAGCGGGGGCCCCGGAGATACGCAGTATTTT.